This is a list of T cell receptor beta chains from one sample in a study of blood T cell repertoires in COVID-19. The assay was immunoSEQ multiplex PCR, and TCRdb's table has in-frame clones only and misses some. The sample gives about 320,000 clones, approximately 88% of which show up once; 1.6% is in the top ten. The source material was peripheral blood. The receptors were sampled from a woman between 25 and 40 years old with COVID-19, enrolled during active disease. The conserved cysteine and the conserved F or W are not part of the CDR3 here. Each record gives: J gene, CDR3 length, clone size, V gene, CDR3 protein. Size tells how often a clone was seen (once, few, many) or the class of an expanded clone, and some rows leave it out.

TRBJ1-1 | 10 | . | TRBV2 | ASSDNGGVAF
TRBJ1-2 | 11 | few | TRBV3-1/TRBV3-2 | ASSPTDGYGYT
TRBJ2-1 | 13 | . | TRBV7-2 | ASSLGGGPYNEQF
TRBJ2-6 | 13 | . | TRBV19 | ASITPGSGANVLT
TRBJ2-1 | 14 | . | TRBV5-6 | ASSLVLAGDYNEQF
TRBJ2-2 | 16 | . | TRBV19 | ASRSSLGLAGNTGELF
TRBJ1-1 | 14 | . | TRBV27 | ASSPSRAGANTEAF
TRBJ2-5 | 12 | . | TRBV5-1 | ASSGGGGSETQY
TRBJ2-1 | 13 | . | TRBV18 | ASSPRASGGNEQF
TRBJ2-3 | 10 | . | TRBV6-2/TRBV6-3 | ASSSYTDTQY
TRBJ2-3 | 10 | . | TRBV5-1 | ASSLAGDTQY
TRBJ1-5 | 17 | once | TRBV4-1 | ASSRLPPGHPTSNQPQH
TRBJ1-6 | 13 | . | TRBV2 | AGGADSPINSPLH
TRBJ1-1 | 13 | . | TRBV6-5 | ASSNSNRLNTEAF
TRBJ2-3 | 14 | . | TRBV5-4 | ASSLPAGGGADTQY
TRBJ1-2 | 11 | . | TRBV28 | ASSPGGVYGYT
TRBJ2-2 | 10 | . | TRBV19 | ASSPRVGELF
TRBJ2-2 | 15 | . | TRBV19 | ASTLLAGGANTGELF
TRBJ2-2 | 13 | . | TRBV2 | ASSELAGATGELF
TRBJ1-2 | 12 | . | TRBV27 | ASSYRGEGYGYT
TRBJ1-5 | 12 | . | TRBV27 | ASSPTVNNQPQH
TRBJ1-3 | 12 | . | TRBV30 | AWSVGDTGNTIY